Listed here are 8 T cell receptor beta chains from one sample, sequenced in a study of blood T cell repertoires in COVID-19. Using immunoSEQ multiplex PCR, the repertoire was profiled, and TCRdb retains in-frame clones only, with some absent. In the table there are 110,000 to 150,000 clones, over 70% of which are singletons. What was sequenced was PBMCs or T cells enriched from blood (not recorded which). These receptors originate from a man in his sixties who had recovered from COVID-19.

The gene calls are TRBV7-6 and TRBJ1-2; no clear D gene. Germline V gene data show CDR1 as SGHVS and CDR2 as FNYEAQ. This CDR3 region has 10 residues. V gave up 5 bases and J gave up 8 bases, with 6 bases separating them. The chain's CDR3 is CASSAGGYTF. CDR3 DNA sequence: TGTGCCAGCAGCGCGGGGGGCTACACCTTC.

This clone appeared once. The chain is built from TRBV27 and TRBJ1-5; a possible D gene is TRBD1 (5 bases). The germline V gene encodes CDR1 MNHEY and CDR2 SMNVEV (reference sequence). The CDR3 totals 13 residues. V was cut by 8 bases and J by 5 bases, with 13 bases left in between. The CDR3 DNA is TGTGCCAGCGGAACGACAGTGTATCAGCCCCAGCATTTT. This sequence encodes CASGTTVYQPQHF.

This rearrangement joins TRBV11-2 to TRBJ2-2; 15 bases fit TRBD2. Looked up from germline, CDR1 is SGHAT and CDR2 is FQNNGV. This CDR3 has 19 residues. J gave up 5 bases and V 4 bases, and 11 bases lay outside the gene matches. CDR3 in DNA: TGTGCCAGCAGCTCACCGGGACTAGCGGGAGGTTTGAGGACCGGGGAGCTGTTTTTT. This translates into CASSSPGLAGGLRTGELFF.

CDR3 loop: CASSPEQGQPQHF. CDR3 nucleotides: TGTGCCAGCAGTCCAGAGCAGGGGCAGCCCCAGCATTTT. This sequence joins TRBV2 and TRBJ1-5; a possible D gene is TRBD1 (6 bases). Between the trimmed V and J ends, which lost 5 bases and 7 bases, there was a span of 12 bases. Germline values: CDR1 SNHLY, CDR2 FYNNEI. The CDR3 is 13 residues long.

V usage is TRBV10-3 and J usage is TRBJ2-2; tentative D call: TRBD2 (5 bases). V lost 6 bases to trimming and J lost 6 bases, with 20 bases between them. The CDR3 runs to 16 residues. Germline V lookup: CDR1 ENHRY, CDR2 SYGVKD. The CDR3 nucleotides read TGTGCCATCAGCGTTGAGGGCCCTGATACCGCCGGGGAGCTGTTTTTT. Protein product: CAISVEGPDTAGELFF.

The chain uses TRBV5-4 and TRBJ2-7; D not resolved. The length of the CDR3 is 12 residues. Trimming left V 3 bases short and J 0 bases short, with 4 bases between. Germline-derived CDR1 and CDR2 are SGHNT and YYREEE (reference sequence). CDR3 DNA sequence: TGTGCCAGCAGCTATAGCTCCTACGAGCAGTACTTC. It yields the protein CASSYSSYEQYF.

This chain joins TRBV2 and TRBJ2-7; 7 bases agree with TRBD2. CDR1 is SNHLY and CDR2 is FYNNEI in the germline V gene. The CDR3 sequence is 12 residues long. V lost 6 bases and J lost 7; bases outside the gene matches: 6. The CDR3, as DNA: TGTGCCAGCAGGGGCGGGGGTAAGGAGCAGTACTTC. This codes for CASRGGGKEQYF.

The rearrangement joins TRBV7-3 to TRBJ1-1; unclear D gene. V gave up 2 bases and J gave up 1 base, with 5 bases separating them. From germline, CDR1 is SGHTA and CDR2 FQGTGA. The CDR3 loop spans 13 amino acids. The CDR3 protein is CASSLEQNTEAFF. The CDR3, as DNA: TGTGCCAGCAGCTTAGAACAGAACACTGAAGCTTTCTTT.